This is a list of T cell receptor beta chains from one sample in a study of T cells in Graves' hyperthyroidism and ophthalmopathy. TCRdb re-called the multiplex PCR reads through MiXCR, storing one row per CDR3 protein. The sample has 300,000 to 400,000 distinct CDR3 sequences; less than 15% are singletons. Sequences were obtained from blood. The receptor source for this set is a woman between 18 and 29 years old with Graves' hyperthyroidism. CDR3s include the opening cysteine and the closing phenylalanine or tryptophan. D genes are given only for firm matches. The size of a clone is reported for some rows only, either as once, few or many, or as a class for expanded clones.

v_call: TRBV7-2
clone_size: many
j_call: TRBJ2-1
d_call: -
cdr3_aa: CASSSQGVVTNEQFF
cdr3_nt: TGTGCCAGCAGTTCGCAGGGCGTCGTAACCAATGAGCAGTTCTTC

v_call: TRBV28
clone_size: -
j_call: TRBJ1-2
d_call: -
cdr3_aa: CASSFPGERGYTF
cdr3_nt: TGTGCCAGCAGTTTCCCCGGTGAGCGGGGCTACACCTTC

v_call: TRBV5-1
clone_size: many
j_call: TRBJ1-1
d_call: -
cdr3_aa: CASSLGQSLEAFF
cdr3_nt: TGCGCCAGCAGCTTGGGTCAGTCTCTTGAAGCTTTCTTT

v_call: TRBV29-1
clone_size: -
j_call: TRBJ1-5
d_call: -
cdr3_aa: CSVEGREGQPQHF
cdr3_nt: TGCAGCGTTGAAGGCAGGGAGGGCCAGCCCCAGCATTTT

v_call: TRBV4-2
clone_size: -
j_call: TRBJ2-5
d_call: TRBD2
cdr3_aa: CASSHLAGGRETQYF
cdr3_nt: TGTGCCAGCAGCCACCTAGCGGGAGGGCGGGAGACCCAGTACTTC

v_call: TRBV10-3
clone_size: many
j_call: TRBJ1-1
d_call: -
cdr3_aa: CAISDWGTGTEAFF
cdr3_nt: TGTGCCATCAGTGACTGGGGTACAGGGACTGAAGCTTTCTTT

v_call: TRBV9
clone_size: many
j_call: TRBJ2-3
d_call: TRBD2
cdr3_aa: CASSPDGGEWDTQYF
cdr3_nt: TGTGCCAGCAGCCCTGACGGGGGGGAGTGGGATACGCAGTATTTT

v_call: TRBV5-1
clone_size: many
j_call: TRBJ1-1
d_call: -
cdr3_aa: CASSPSAQMNTEAFF
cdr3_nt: TGCGCCAGCAGCCCAAGTGCACAAATGAACACTGAAGCTTTCTTT

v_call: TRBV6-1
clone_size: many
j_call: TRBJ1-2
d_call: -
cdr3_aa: CASSFNRDDGYTF
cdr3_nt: TGTGCCAGCAGTTTTAATCGGGACGACGGCTACACCTTC

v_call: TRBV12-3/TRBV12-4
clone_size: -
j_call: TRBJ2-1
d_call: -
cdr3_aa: CTSSPPHGQSSYNEQFF
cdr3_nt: TGTACCAGCAGTCCCCCCCACGGGCAAAGCTCCTACAATGAGCAGTTCTTC

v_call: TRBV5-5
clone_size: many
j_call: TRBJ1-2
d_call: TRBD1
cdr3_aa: CASSSSGTGPYGYTF
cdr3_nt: TGTGCCAGCAGCTCTTCCGGGACAGGACCTTATGGCTACACCTTC

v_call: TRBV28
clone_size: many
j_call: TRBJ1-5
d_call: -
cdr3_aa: CASVRGLEGNQPQHF
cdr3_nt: TGTGCCAGCGTAAGGGGCCTAGAGGGCAATCAGCCCCAGCATTTT

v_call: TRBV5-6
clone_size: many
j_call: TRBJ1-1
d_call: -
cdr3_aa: CASSSYRAGDTEAFF
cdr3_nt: TGTGCCAGCAGCTCGTACAGGGCCGGGGACACTGAAGCTTTCTTT

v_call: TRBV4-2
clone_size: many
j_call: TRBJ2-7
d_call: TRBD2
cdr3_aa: CASSSTSGSAYEQYF
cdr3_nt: TGTGCCAGCAGCTCGACTAGCGGGAGTGCATACGAGCAGTACTTC

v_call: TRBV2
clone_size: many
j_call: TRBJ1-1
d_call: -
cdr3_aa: CASSDGGRWTEAFF
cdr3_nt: TGTGCCAGCAGTGACGGGGGGCGGTGGACTGAAGCTTTCTTT

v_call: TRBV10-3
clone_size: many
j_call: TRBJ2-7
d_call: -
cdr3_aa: CALSGGLDSYEQYF
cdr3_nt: TGTGCCCTGTCAGGGGGGCTCGACTCCTACGAGCAGTACTTC

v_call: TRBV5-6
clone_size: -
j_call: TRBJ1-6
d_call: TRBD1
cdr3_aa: CASRLLGQANSPLHF
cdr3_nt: TGTGCCAGCAGACTCCTCGGACAGGCCAATTCACCCCTCCACTTT

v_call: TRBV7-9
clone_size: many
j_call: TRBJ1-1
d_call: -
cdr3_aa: CASSPLGQGNTEAFF
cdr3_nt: TGTGCCAGCAGCCCCCTGGGTCAGGGGAACACTGAAGCTTTCTTT

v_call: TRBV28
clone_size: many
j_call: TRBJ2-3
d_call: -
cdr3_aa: CASSPPGMASTDTQYF
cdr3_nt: TGTGCCAGCAGTCCCCCAGGGATGGCTAGCACAGATACGCAGTATTTT

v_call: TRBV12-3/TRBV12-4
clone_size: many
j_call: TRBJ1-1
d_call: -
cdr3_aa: CASSLVFDREAFF
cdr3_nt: TGTGCCAGCAGTTTAGTGTTCGACAGAGAAGCTTTCTTT

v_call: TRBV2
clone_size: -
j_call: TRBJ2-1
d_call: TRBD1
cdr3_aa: CASSGRDRAGNEQFF
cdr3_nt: TGTGCCAGCAGTGGCCGGGACAGGGCTGGCAATGAGCAGTTCTTC

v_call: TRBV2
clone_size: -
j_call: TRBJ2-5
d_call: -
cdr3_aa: CASRRDTRETQYF
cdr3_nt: TGTGCCAGCAGGCGGGACACGAGAGAGACCCAGTACTTC

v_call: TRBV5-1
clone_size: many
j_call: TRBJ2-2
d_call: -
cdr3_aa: CASRPSAENTGELFF
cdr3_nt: TGCGCCAGCAGACCCTCGGCCGAGAACACCGGGGAGCTGTTTTTT

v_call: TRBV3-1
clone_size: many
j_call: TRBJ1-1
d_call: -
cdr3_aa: CASSQEFEGSNTEAFF
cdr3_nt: TGTGCCAGCAGCCAAGAGTTTGAGGGATCGAACACTGAAGCTTTCTTT

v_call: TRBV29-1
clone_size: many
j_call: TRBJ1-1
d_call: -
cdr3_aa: CSVEGDGTEAFF
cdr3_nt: TGCAGCGTTGAAGGTGACGGCACTGAAGCTTTCTTT

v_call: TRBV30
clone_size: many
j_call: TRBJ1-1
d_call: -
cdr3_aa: CAWMSAGVTEAFF
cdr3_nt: TGTGCCTGGATGTCCGCAGGGGTTACTGAAGCTTTCTTT

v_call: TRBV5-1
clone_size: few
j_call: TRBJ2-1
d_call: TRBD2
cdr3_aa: CASSLPGGGGYNEQFF
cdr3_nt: TGCGCCAGCAGCTTGCCGGGGGGGGGGGGCTACAATGAGCAGTTCTTC

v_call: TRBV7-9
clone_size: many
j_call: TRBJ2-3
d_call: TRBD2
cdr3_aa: CASSWGTSGLADTQYF
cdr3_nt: TGTGCCAGCAGCTGGGGGACTAGCGGGCTGGCAGATACGCAGTATTTT

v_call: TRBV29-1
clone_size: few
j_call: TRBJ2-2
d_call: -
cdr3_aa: CSARWGVTSNTGELFF
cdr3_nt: TGCAGCGCCCGTTGGGGGGTTACCTCGAACACCGGGGAGCTGTTTTTT

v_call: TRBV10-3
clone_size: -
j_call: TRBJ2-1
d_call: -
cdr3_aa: CATRYRDSEYNEQFF
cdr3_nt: TGTGCCACCCGTTATAGAGACAGTGAGTACAATGAGCAGTTCTTC

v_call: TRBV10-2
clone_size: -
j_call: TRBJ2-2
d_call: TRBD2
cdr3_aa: CASRAGVVTGELFF
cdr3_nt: TGCGCCAGTCGAGCGGGAGTCGTCACCGGGGAGCTGTTTTTT

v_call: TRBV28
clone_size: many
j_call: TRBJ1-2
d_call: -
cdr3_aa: CASTRPPVGYTF
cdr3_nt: TGTGCCAGCACCAGACCCCCGGTCGGCTACACCTTC

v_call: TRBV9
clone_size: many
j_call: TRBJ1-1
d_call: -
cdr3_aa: CASTAGGMNTEAFF
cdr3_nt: TGTGCCAGCACCGCGGGGGGGATGAACACTGAAGCTTTCTTT

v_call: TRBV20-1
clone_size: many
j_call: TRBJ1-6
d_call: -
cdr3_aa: CSATTPRGRINSPLHF
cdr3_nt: TGCAGTGCCACCACCCCGCGGGGAAGGATAAATTCACCCCTCCACTTT

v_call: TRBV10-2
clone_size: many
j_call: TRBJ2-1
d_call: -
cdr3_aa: CASSDQSSGYNEQFF
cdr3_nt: TGCGCCAGCAGTGACCAATCGAGCGGTTACAATGAGCAGTTCTTC

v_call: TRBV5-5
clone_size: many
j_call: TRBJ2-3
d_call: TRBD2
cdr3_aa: CASSLGLAGSTDTQYF
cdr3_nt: TGTGCCAGCAGCTTGGGCCTAGCGGGAAGCACAGATACGCAGTATTTT

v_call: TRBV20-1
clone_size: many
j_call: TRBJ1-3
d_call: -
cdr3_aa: CSAQEASFSGNTIYF
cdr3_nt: TGCAGTGCCCAGGAGGCATCTTTCTCTGGAAACACCATATATTTT

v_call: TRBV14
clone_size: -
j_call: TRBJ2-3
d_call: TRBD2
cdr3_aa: CASSLTRAGGTDTQYF
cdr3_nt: TGTGCCAGCAGCTTAACCCGAGCGGGGGGCACAGATACGCAGTATTTT